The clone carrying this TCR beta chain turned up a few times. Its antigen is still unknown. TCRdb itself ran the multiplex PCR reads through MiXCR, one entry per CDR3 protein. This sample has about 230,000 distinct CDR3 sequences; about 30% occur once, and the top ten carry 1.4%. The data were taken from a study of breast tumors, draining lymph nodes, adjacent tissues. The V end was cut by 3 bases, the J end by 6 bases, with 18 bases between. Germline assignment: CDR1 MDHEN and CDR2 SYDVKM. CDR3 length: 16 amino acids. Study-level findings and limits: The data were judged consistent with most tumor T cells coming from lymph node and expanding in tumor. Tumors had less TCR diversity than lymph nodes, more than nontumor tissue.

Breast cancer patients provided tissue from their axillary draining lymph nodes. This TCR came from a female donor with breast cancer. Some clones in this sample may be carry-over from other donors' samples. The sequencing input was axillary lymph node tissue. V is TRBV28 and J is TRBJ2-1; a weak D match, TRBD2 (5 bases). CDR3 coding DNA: TGTGCCAGCAGTTTCACCCCACTAGTAAGTTCCAATGAGCAGTTCTTC. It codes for CASSFTPLVSSNEQFF.